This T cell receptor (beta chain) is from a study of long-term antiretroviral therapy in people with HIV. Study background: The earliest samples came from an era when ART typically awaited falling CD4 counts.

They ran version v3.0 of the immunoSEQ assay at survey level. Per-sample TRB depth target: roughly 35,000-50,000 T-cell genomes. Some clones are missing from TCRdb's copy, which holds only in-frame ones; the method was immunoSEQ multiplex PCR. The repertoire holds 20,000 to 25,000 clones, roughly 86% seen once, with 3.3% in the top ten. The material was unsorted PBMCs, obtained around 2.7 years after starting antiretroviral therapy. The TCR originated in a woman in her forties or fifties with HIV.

The CDR3 protein is CASSLARGRSYEQYF. CDR3 bases: TGTGCCAGCAGCTTAGCCCGGGGGCGATCCTACGAGCAGTACTTC. J is TRBJ2-7 and V is TRBV7-9; D might be TRBD1 or TRBD2, each matching 6 bases. The CDR3 runs to 15 residues. The V and J ends lost 0 bases and 1 base respectively, with 10 bases between them. Germline V gene data show CDR1 as SEHNR and CDR2 as FQNEAQ (reference sequence).